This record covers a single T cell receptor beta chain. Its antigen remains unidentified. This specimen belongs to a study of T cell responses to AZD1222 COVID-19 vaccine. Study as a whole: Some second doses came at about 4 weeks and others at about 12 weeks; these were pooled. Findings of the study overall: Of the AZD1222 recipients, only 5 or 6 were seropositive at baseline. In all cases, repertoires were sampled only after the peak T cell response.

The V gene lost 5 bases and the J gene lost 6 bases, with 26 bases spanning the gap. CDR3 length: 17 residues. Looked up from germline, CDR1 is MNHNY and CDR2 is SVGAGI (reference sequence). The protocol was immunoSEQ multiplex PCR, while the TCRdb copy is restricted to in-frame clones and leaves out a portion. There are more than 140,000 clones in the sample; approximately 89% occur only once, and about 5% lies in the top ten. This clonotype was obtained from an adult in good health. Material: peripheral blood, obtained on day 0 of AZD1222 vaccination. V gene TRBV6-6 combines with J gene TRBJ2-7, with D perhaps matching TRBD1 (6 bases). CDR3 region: CASSQTFPGTSVFEQYF. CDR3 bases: TGTGCCAGCAGTCAAACCTTCCCCGGGACATCGGTTTTCGAGCAGTACTTC.